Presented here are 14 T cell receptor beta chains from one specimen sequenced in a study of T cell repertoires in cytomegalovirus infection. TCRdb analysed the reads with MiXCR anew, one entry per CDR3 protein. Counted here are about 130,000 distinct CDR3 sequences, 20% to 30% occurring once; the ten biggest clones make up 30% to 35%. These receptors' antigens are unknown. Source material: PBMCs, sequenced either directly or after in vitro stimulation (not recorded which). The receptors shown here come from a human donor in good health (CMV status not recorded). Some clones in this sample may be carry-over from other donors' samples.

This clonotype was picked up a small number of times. DNA of the CDR3: TGTGCCAGCAGCCGTTTGGGACAGGCCCTCCAAGAGACCCAGTACTTC. It encodes CASSRLGQALQETQYF. The chain uses TRBV7-2 and TRBJ2-5; TRBD1 aligns across 8 bases. V shed 5 bases, J shed 1 base, and the junction held 9 bases outside the gene matches. Germline CDR1 and CDR2: SGHTA and FQGNSA. The CDR3 contains 16 residues.

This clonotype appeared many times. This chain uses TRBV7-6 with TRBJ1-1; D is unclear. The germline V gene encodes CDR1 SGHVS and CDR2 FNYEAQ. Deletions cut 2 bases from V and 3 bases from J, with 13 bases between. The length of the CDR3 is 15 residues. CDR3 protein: CASSLYGLPDTEAFF. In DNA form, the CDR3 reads TGTGCCAGCAGCTTATACGGCCTCCCGGACACTGAAGCTTTCTTT.

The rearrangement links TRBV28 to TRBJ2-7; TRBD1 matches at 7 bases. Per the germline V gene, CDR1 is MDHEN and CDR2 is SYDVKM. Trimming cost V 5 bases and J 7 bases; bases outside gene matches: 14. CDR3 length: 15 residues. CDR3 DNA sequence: TGTGCCAGCAGTGCGCCAGACAGGGCCCCCGGGGAGCAGTACTTC. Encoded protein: CASSAPDRAPGEQYF.

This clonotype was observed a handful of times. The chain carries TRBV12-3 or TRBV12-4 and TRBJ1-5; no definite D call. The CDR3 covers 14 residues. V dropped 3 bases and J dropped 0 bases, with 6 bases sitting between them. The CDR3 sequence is CASSFDNSNQPQHF. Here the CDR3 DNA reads TGTGCCAGCAGTTTCGACAATAGCAATCAGCCCCAGCATTTT.

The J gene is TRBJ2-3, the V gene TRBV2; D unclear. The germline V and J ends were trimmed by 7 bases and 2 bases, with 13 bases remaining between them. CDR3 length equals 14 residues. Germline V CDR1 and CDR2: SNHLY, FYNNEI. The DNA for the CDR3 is TGTGCCAGCACCCGGATCCTGACCACAGATACGCAGTATTTT. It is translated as CASTRILTTDTQYF.

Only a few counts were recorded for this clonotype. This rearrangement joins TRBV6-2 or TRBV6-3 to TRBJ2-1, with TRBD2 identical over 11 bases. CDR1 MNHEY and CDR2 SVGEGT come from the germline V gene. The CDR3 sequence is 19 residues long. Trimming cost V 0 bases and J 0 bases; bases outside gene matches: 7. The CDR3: CASSYSTSGSINSYNEQFF. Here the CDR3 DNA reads TGTGCCAGCAGTTACTCAACTAGCGGGAGCATAAACTCCTACAATGAGCAGTTCTTC.

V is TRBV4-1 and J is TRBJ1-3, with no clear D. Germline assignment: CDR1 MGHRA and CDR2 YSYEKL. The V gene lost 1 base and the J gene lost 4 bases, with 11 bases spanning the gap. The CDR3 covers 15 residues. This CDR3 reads CASSQAEVSGNTIYF. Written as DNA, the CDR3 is TGCGCCAGCAGCCAAGCCGAGGTATCCGGAAACACCATATATTTT.

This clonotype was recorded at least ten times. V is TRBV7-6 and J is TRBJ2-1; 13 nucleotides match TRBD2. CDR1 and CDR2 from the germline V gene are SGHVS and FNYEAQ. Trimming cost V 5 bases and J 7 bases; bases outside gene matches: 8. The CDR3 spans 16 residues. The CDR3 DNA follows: TGTGCCAGCAGCCTTCGGACTAGCGGGAGACTTAATGAGCAGTTCTTC. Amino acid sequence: CASSLRTSGRLNEQFF.

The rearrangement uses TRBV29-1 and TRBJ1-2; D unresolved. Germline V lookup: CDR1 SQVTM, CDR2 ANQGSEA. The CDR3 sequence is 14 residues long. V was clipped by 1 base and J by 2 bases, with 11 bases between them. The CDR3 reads CSVEVAEENYGYTF. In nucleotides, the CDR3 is TGCAGCGTTGAAGTGGCGGAGGAGAACTATGGCTACACCTTC.

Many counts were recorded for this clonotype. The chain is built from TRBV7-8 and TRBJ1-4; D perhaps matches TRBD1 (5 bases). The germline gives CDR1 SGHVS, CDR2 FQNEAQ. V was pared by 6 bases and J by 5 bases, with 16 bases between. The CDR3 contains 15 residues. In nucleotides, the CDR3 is TGTGCCAGCAGTTCACTAGGGACTGAGAATGAAAAACTGTTTTTT. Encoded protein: CASSSLGTENEKLFF.

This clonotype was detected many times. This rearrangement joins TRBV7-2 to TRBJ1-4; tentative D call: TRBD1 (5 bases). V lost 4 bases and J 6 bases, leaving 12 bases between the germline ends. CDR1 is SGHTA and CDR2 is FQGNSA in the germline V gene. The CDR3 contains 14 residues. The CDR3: CASSSRGGDEKLFF. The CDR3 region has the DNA TGTGCCAGCAGCTCAAGGGGTGGGGATGAAAAACTGTTTTTT.

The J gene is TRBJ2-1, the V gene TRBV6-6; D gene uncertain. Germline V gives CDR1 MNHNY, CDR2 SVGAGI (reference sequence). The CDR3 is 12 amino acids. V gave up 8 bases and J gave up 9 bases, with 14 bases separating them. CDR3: CASAGLGGEQFF. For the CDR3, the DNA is TGTGCCAGCGCTGGGCTAGGTGGTGAGCAGTTCTTC.

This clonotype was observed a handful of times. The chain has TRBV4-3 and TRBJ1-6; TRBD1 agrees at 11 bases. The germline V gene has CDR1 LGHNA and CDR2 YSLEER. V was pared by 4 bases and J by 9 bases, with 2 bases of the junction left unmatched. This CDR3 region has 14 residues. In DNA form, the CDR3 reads TGCGCCAGCAGCCCGGGACAGGGGGGTTCACCCCTCCACTTT. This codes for CASSPGQGGSPLHF.

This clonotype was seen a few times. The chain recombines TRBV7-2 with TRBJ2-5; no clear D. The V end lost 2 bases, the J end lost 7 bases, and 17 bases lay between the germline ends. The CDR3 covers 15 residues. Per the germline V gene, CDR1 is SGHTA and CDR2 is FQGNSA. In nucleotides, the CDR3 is TGTGCCAGCAGCTTACAGCCAGCCCATTCCGGGACCCAGTACTTC. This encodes CASSLQPAHSGTQYF.